A selection of T cell receptor beta chains follows, all from one sample in a study of beta chain features in type 1 diabetes. Using immunoSEQ multiplex PCR, the repertoire was profiled, and TCRdb retains in-frame clones only, with some absent. The table includes about 640,000 clones, roughly an eighth detected once. Sequencing used naive CD4+ T cells from blood. Source of these receptors: a young man with type 1 diabetes. CDR3s include the opening cysteine and the closing phenylalanine or tryptophan. A D gene is named only where the DNA matches it firmly. The size of a clone is reported for some rows only, either as once, few or many, or as a class for expanded clones.

v_gene,d_gene,abundance,j_gene,CDR3nt,CDR3aa
TRBV7-2,.,.,TRBJ2-3,TGTGCCAGCAGCTTAGGACGGGGTGGGTCCCGCACAGATACGCAGTATTTT,CASSLGRGGSRTDTQYF
TRBV6-1,.,.,TRBJ1-6,TGTGCCAGCAGTGGGGTGACACCCCTCCACTTT,CASSGVTPLHF
TRBV4-3,TRBD1,.,TRBJ2-3,TGCGCCAGCAGCCCGGGACAGGGGGCAGATACGCAGTATTTT,CASSPGQGADTQYF
TRBV28,.,.,TRBJ2-4,TGTGCCAGCAATGACCACAAAAACATTCAGTACTTC,CASNDHKNIQYF
TRBV6-4,.,few,TRBJ2-5,TGTGCCAGCAGTGACTCGTTCGGGGGCTTTGAGACCCAGTACTTC,CASSDSFGGFETQYF
TRBV6-5,.,.,TRBJ1-1,TGTGCCAGCATGGCAGGGTTCGGCACTGAAGCTTTCTTT,CASMAGFGTEAFF
TRBV4-3,TRBD1,few,TRBJ1-5,TGCGCCAGCAGCCAAGATTGGGACAGGGGAGGTGGCAATCAGCCCCAGCATTTT,CASSQDWDRGGGNQPQHF
TRBV9,TRBD2,.,TRBJ2-7,TGTGCCAGCAGCCCTGGGACTAGCTACTACGAGCAGTACTTC,CASSPGTSYYEQYF
TRBV7-9,.,.,TRBJ2-5,TGTGCCAGCAGTGCCGGACTGAGGGGAGAGACCCAGTACTTC,CASSAGLRGETQYF
TRBV9,.,.,TRBJ2-1,TGTGCCAGCAGCGTAGATCACAGGGTATTGGGTTCCTACAATGAGCAGTTCTTC,CASSVDHRVLGSYNEQFF
TRBV7-2,.,once,TRBJ1-2,TGTGCCAGCAGCCTAAAAGGGGACCGTTATGGCTACACCTTC,CASSLKGDRYGYTF
TRBV6-5,.,.,TRBJ2-3,TGTGCCAGCAAAAGCGGGGATACGCAGTATTTT,CASKSGDTQYF
TRBV5-1,.,few,TRBJ2-7,TGCGCCAGCAGCTTGGAAGACAGCCACCACGAGCAGTACTTC,CASSLEDSHHEQYF
TRBV5-4,.,.,TRBJ2-3,TGTGCCAGCAGCTTGGGGGGCATAGGGGGCACAGATACGCAGTATTTT,CASSLGGIGGTDTQYF
TRBV29-1,.,few,TRBJ2-3,TGCAGCGTTGAAAAAACAGGTTACACAGATACGCAGTATTTT,CSVEKTGYTDTQYF
TRBV5-1,.,.,TRBJ1-2,TGCGCCAGCAGCGTCGGAGGGGAACTTCTTGGCTACACCTTC,CASSVGGELLGYTF
TRBV10-2,TRBD1,few,TRBJ2-1,TGCGCCAGCAGTACCGGGACAGGGGTCTACAATGAGCAGTTCTTC,CASSTGTGVYNEQFF
TRBV4-3,TRBD2,.,TRBJ2-1,TGCGCCAGCAGCCAAGAAAGACTAGCAGGGGAGCAGTTCTTC,CASSQERLAGEQFF
TRBV5-1,.,few,TRBJ2-7,TGCGCCAGCAGCTCCCAGGGCGAGCAGTACTTC,CASSSQGEQYF
TRBV9,.,.,TRBJ2-1,TGTGCCAGCAGCGCTTCGGGTGAGCAGTTCTTC,CASSASGEQFF
TRBV5-1,TRBD1,.,TRBJ1-2,TGCGCCAGCAGCATAGGACAGGTGGAAGCTGGCTACACCTTC,CASSIGQVEAGYTF
TRBV20-1,TRBD1,.,TRBJ1-2,TGCAAAACGACAGGGGATGGCTACACCTTC,CKTTGDGYTF
TRBV6-5,TRBD1,.,TRBJ2-7,TGTGCCAGCAGTGCAATGGGACAGAGGCCCTACGAGCAGTACTTC,CASSAMGQRPYEQYF
TRBV5-5,.,few,TRBJ2-3,TGTGCCAGCAGCCCTGGAGCAGATACGCAGTATTTT,CASSPGADTQYF
TRBV14,TRBD2,few,TRBJ2-1,TGTGCCAGCAGCCAAGCTAGCGGGGGGGCCAGTGAGCAGTTCTTC,CASSQASGGASEQFF
TRBV29-1,.,few,TRBJ1-2,TGCAGCGTTGAAGAGTTAGGGTCGGGCGGTAACTATGGCTACACCTTC,CSVEELGSGGNYGYTF
TRBV5-1,.,few,TRBJ2-7,TGCGCCAGCAGCTTGGAAGGTTCCTCCTACGAGCAGTACTTC,CASSLEGSSYEQYF
TRBV6-1,.,.,TRBJ2-3,TGTGCCAGCAGTGAACTTCTTACAGAAAGCAGGGATACGCAGTATTTT,CASSELLTESRDTQYF
TRBV9,.,.,TRBJ2-6,TGTGCCAGCACCCCCACACACTCTGGGGCCAACGTCCTGACTTTC,CASTPTHSGANVLTF
TRBV10-2,.,few,TRBJ2-2,TGCGCCAGCATTAACGGGCTAGCGAACACCGGGGAGCTGTTTTTT,CASINGLANTGELFF
TRBV7-6,TRBD1,.,TRBJ2-7,TGTGCCAGCAGCCCGGGACAGGGTGATTACGAGCAGTACTTC,CASSPGQGDYEQYF
TRBV18,TRBD1,few,TRBJ2-7,TGTGCCAGCTCGGGGACCGGGACAGGGAACTACGAGCAGTACTTC,CASSGTGTGNYEQYF
TRBV19,TRBD1,.,TRBJ2-7,TGTGCCAGTAGGGGGACAGGGGTCTCCTACGAGCAGTACTTC,CASRGTGVSYEQYF
TRBV27,.,few,TRBJ1-1,TGTGCCAGCAGTCTCGACCTGGGGACTGAAGCTTTCTTT,CASSLDLGTEAFF
TRBV10-3,.,few,TRBJ1-4,TGTGCCATCAGTGATGGTTTGGGGGGCTCGGCCGGTGATGAAAAACTGTTTTTT,CAISDGLGGSAGDEKLFF
TRBV7-9,TRBD2,.,TRBJ2-1,TGTGCCAGCAGGAGCGGGGGGATCTCCTACAATGAGCAGTTCTTC,CASRSGGISYNEQFF
TRBV5-4,.,.,TRBJ2-1,TGTGCCAGCAGCGCGGACGGATTCTCCTACAATGAGCAGTTCTTC,CASSADGFSYNEQFF
TRBV10-3,.,.,TRBJ1-1,TGTGCCATCAGTGAGTCGAATCCCGGTGCAGGGCCCCCCGGAGCTTTCTTT,CAISESNPGAGPPGAFF
TRBV11-2,TRBD1,.,TRBJ2-5,TGTGCCAGCAGCTTTAACTCAGGGGGCCAAGAGACCCAGTACTTC,CASSFNSGGQETQYF
TRBV25-1,.,.,TRBJ1-4,TGTGCCAGCAGTGAACTTCCTCGCCGCGGACTGTTTTTT,CASSELPRRGLFF
TRBV7-2,.,few,TRBJ1-2,TGTGCCAGCAGCTTAGCGAAAGGGGTCTATGGCTACACCTTC,CASSLAKGVYGYTF
TRBV4-3,TRBD1,.,TRBJ1-6,TGCGCCAGCAGCCAAGGTAGAAAGGGGGCCGGGAATTCACCCCTCCACTTT,CASSQGRKGAGNSPLHF
TRBV6-6,.,.,TRBJ2-1,TGTGCCAGCAGTTACTCCGGGGGGCAAGGAAATGAGCAGTTCTTC,CASSYSGGQGNEQFF
TRBV30,.,few,TRBJ2-7,TGTGCCTGGAGTCCCCATCCAGACAGGTCGTACGAGCAGTACTTC,CAWSPHPDRSYEQYF
TRBV6-5,.,.,TRBJ2-2,TGTGCCAGCAGTTACTCGGGACTCCGAGACGGGGAGCTGTTTTTT,CASSYSGLRDGELFF
TRBV6-5,.,.,TRBJ1-2,TGTGCCAGCACCTCGGAGGTTTCGGGTGGCTACACCTTC,CASTSEVSGGYTF
TRBV7-9,TRBD1,.,TRBJ1-2,TGTGCCAGCAGCTCGACAGGGAATGGCTACACCTTC,CASSSTGNGYTF
TRBV29-1,.,.,TRBJ1-4,TGCAGCGTGATATCGACAGAACCTAATGAAAAACTGTTTTTT,CSVISTEPNEKLFF
TRBV7-3,.,.,TRBJ2-7,TGTGCCAGCAGCCTCTCCTCATCCCAATCCTACGAGCAGTACTTC,CASSLSSSQSYEQYF
TRBV6-5,.,few,TRBJ2-7,TGTGCCAGCAGTGAATGGGCCTACGAGCAGTACTTC,CASSEWAYEQYF
TRBV6-1,.,.,TRBJ2-1,TGTGCCAGTTTCAGGGGAGGATTGAATGAGCAGTTCTTC,CASFRGGLNEQFF
TRBV20-1,.,.,TRBJ1-2,TGCAGTGCTAGAATGGCAGATGGCTACACCTTC,CSARMADGYTF